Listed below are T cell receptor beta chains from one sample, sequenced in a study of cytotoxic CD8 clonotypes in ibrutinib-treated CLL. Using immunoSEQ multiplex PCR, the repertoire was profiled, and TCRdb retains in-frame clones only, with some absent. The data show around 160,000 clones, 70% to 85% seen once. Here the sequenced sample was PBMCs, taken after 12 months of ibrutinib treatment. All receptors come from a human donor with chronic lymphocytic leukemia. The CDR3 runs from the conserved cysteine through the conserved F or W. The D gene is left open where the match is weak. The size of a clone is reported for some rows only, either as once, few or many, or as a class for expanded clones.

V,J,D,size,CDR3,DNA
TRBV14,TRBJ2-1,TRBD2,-,CASSQPRTSLNEQFF,TGTGCCAGCAGCCAACCCAGGACTAGTCTCAATGAGCAGTTCTTC
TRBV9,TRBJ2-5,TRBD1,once,CASTKRTGGQETQYF,TGTGCCAGCACCAAGCGGACAGGGGGCCAAGAGACCCAGTACTTC
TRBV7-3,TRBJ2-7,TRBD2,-,CASSLSGGSLGEQYF,TGTGCCAGCAGCTTAAGCGGGGGGAGTTTAGGCGAGCAGTACTTC
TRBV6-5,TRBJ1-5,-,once,CASINRGGREPQHF,TGTGCCAGCATCAATCGGGGGGGGAGGGAGCCCCAGCATTTT
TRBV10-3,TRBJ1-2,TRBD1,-,CAINPQGAVGYTF,TGTGCCATCAATCCACAGGGGGCAGTTGGCTACACCTTC
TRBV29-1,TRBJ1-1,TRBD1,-,CSGTGVTNTEAFF,TGCAGCGGGACAGGGGTAACGAACACTGAAGCTTTCTTT
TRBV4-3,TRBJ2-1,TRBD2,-,CASSQLAGGNNEQFF,TGCGCCAGCAGCCAACTAGCGGGAGGAAACAATGAGCAGTTCTTC
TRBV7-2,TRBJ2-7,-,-,CASSLKYEQYF,TGTGCCAGCAGCTTGAAATACGAGCAGTACTTC
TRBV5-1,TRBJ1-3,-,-,CASSLEDRNTIYF,TGCGCCAGCAGCTTGGAAGACCGAAACACCATATATTTT
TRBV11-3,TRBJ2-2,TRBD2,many,CASSRRGGAGTGELFF,TGTGCCAGCAGCCGACGCGGGGGGGCGGGCACCGGGGAGCTGTTTTTT
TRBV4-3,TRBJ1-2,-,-,CASSQDAFGNRERYGYTF,TGCGCCAGCAGCCAAGATGCGTTTGGGAACAGGGAAAGATATGGCTACACCTTC
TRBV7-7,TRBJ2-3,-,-,CASSRDGGADTQYF,TGTGCTAGCAGCCGAGACGGGGGCGCAGATACGCAGTATTTT
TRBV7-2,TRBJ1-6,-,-,CASSQDLEGSPLHF,TGCGCCAGCAGCCAAGATCTGGAGGGTTCACCCCTCCACTTT
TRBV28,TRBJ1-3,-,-,CASSLVVGRGGNTIYF,TGTGCCAGCAGTTTGGTTGTGGGCAGGGGTGGAAACACCATATATTTT
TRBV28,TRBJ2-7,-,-,CASQTAPYEQYF,TGTGCCAGTCAGACGGCACCCTACGAGCAGTACTTC
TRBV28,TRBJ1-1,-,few,CASSLTGVSHTEAFF,TGTGCCAGCAGTTTAACCGGGGTATCGCACACTGAAGCTTTCTTT
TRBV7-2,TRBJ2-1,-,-,CASSLLYNEQFF,TGTGCCAGCAGCTTATTATACAATGAGCAGTTCTTC
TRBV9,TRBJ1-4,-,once,CASSVASGSGEKLFF,TGTGCCAGCAGCGTAGCTTCAGGGTCTGGAGAAAAACTGTTTTTT
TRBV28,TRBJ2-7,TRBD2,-,CASRISGGTYEQYF,TGTGCCAGCAGAATTAGCGGGGGTACGTACGAGCAGTACTTC
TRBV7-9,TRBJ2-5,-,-,CASSSRGGVQETQYF,TGTGCCAGCAGCAGCAGAGGGGGGGTCCAAGAGACCCAGTACTTC
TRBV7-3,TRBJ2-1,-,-,CASSPGQTGYNEQFF,TGTGCCAGCAGCCCAGGTCAGACAGGTTACAATGAGCAGTTCTTC
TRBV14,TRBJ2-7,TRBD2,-,CASSPQSTSGLYEQYF,TGTGCCAGCAGCCCACAGTCGACTAGCGGTCTCTACGAGCAGTACTTC
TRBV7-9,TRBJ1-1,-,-,CASSHPPQNTEAFF,TGTGCCAGCAGCCACCCCCCGCAGAACACTGAAGCTTTCTTT
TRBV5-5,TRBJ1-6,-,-,CASSYTLEGRNSPLHF,TGTGCCAGCAGCTACACCCTGGAGGGAAGAAATTCACCCCTCCACTTT
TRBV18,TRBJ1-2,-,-,CASSPTGDYGYTF,TGTGCCAGCTCACCGACCGGAGACTATGGCTACACCTTC
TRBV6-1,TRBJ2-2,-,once,CASSDPPRGTSELFF,TGTGCCAGCAGTGACCCCCCGCGAGGAACCTCGGAGCTGTTTTTT
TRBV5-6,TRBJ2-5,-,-,CASSLGGPETQYF,TGTGCCAGCAGCTTGGGGGGTCCAGAGACCCAGTACTTC
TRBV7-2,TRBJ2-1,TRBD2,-,CASRMSGEVFNEQFF,TGTGCCAGCAGGATGAGCGGGGAAGTCTTCAACGAGCAGTTCTTC
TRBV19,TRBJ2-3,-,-,CASRRSQGRGDTQYF,TGTGCCAGTAGGCGTTCACAGGGCAGGGGAGATACGCAGTATTTT
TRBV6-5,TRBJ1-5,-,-,CASRDDSSNQPQHF,TGTGCCAGCAGGGACGACTCCAGCAATCAGCCCCAGCATTTT
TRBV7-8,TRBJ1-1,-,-,CASSLSGGGETMNTEAFF,TGTGCCAGCAGCTTAAGCGGGGGTGGGGAGACCATGAACACTGAAGCTTTCTTT
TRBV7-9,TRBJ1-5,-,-,CASSLSRGNQPQHF,TGTGCCAGCAGCTTAAGCAGGGGCAATCAGCCCCAGCATTTT
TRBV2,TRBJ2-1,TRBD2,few,CASSILAGANNEQFF,TGTGCCAGCAGTATCCTAGCGGGGGCTAACAATGAGCAGTTCTTC